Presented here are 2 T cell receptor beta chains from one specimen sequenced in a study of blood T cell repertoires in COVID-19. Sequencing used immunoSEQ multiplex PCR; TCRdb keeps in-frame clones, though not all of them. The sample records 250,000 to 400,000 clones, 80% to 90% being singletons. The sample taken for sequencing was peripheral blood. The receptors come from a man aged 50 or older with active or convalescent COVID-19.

The CDR3: CASSLLGSSYNEQFF. The DNA of the CDR3 is TGCGCCAGCAGCTTGTTAGGGAGCTCCTACAATGAGCAGTTCTTC. The chain carries TRBV5-1 and TRBJ2-1, with D possibly matching TRBD2 (5 bases). Deletions cut 1 base from V and 0 bases from J, with 8 bases between. The CDR3 runs to 15 residues. Germline V gene sequence: CDR1 SGHRS, CDR2 YFSETQ.

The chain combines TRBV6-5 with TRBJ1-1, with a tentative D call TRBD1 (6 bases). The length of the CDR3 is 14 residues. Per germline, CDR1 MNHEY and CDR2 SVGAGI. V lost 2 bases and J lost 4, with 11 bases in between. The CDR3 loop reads CASSYGGAGTEAFF. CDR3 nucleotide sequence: TGTGCCAGCAGTTACGGGGGCGCCGGCACTGAAGCTTTCTTT.